What follows are 25 T cell receptor beta chains derived from one specimen sequenced in a study of CD8+ T cells in alopecia areata. Extracted RNA was reverse transcribed, and the resulting cDNA served as sequencing template. Using immunoSEQ multiplex PCR, the repertoire was profiled, and TCRdb retains in-frame clones only, with some absent. The data show 190,000 or so clones, 45% to 75% seen once. The treatment denotes: oral pan-JAK inhibitor, 5-10 mg twice daily. The sequenced sample was CD4+ T cells sorted from blood, obtained at week 4, from a patient treated with tofacitinib. These receptors were taken from a human donor with alopecia areata.

V and J are TRBV4-2 and TRBJ1-1; TRBD1 matches at 10 bases. With V trimmed by 5 bases and J by 6 bases, 12 bases remained unmatched. Germline lookup yields CDR1 LGHNA and CDR2 YNFKEQ. The length of the CDR3 is 16 residues. CDR3 residues: CASSLVGQGGTAEAFF. CDR3 nucleotides: TGTGCCAGCAGCTTGGTAGGACAGGGGGGGACGGCTGAAGCTTTCTTT.

The chain has TRBV4-3 and TRBJ2-7, with D perhaps matching TRBD2 (6 bases). Per the germline V gene, CDR1 is LGHNA and CDR2 is YSLEER. CDR3 length: 14 amino acids. The V gene lost 2 bases and the J gene lost 7 bases, with 15 bases spanning the gap. The CDR3 is CASSQQQSGGEQYF. DNA of the CDR3: TGCGCCAGCAGCCAACAACAGTCCGGGGGAGAGCAGTACTTC.

The chain has TRBV27 and TRBJ1-1, with TRBD1 identical over 9 bases. The CDR3 runs to 13 residues. Germline V lookup: CDR1 MNHEY, CDR2 SMNVEV (reference sequence). V was pared by 3 bases and J by 7 bases, with 3 bases of the junction left unmatched. The CDR3 here is CASSLTGGDEAFF. CDR3 bases: TGTGCCAGCAGTTTGACAGGGGGGGATGAAGCTTTCTTT.

This clone occurred a few times. The V and J genes are TRBV4-1 and TRBJ2-5; the D is unclear. The CDR3 is 15 residues long. The germline V and J ends were trimmed by 1 base and 3 bases, with 12 bases remaining between them. The germline gives CDR1 MGHRA, CDR2 YSYEKL. The CDR3 loop reads CASSQVRAQEETQYF. CDR3 DNA: TGCGCCAGCAGCCAAGTAAGGGCACAAGAAGAGACCCAGTACTTC.

This clone was detected only a few times. The gene calls are TRBV2 and TRBJ2-4; D is unresolved. V gave up 7 bases and J gave up 1 base, with 5 bases separating them. The CDR3 runs to 12 residues. CDR1 and CDR2 (germline): SNHLY, FYNNEI. CDR3 in DNA: TGTGCCAGCACCTATGCCAAAAACATTCAGTACTTC. Amino acids: CASTYAKNIQYF.

V and J are TRBV27 and TRBJ2-1, with TRBD1 identical over 7 bases. V lost 6 bases and J lost 3; bases outside the gene matches: 5. The V gene's germline CDR1 is MNHEY and CDR2 SMNVEV (reference sequence). The CDR3 length is 14 residues. The CDR3 is CASSQRTGYNEQFF. CDR3 bases: TGTGCCAGCAGCCAACGGACAGGCTACAATGAGCAGTTCTTC.

CDR3 region: CAWSGGIYGYTF. The CDR3 DNA reads TGTGCCTGGAGTGGCGGGATCTATGGCTACACCTTC. The chain has TRBV30 and TRBJ1-2; D unresolved. Germline V gene sequence: CDR1 GTSNPN, CDR2 SVGIG (reference sequence). Trimming took off 1 base at V and 4 bases at J, with 7 bases between the two ends. This CDR3 is built from 12 residues.

The gene calls are TRBV5-4 and TRBJ2-2; D gene ambiguous. Germline loops: CDR1 SGHNT, CDR2 YYREEE (reference sequence). Trimming took off 4 bases at V and 1 base at J, with 8 bases between the two ends. This CDR3 is 14 amino acids long. The DNA for the CDR3 is TGTGCCAGCAGCCGTTCTGAGAACACCGGGGAGCTGTTTTTT. It codes for CASSRSENTGELFF. Combining the CDR3 with reference TRBV5-4 and TRBJ2-2 gives the whole variable domain ETGVTQSPTHLIKTRGQQVTLRCSSQSGHNTVSWYQQALGQGPQFIFQYYREEENGRGNFPPRFSGLQFPNYSSELNVNALELDDSALYLCASSRSENTGELFFGEGSRLTVL.

The rearrangement links TRBV6-5 to TRBJ1-6; possible D gene TRBD1, 5 bases. V shed 8 bases and J shed 6 bases, with 11 bases lying between them. In germline, CDR1 is MNHEY, CDR2 SVGAGI. CDR3 length equals 13 residues. This CDR3 is CASRGGTNSPLHF. The CDR3 DNA follows: TGTGCCAGCCGGGGGGGTACTAATTCACCCCTCCACTTT.

This chain links TRBV6-1 with TRBJ2-7; a possible D gene is TRBD2 (5 bases). There are 13 residues in the CDR3. The V end was cut by 4 bases, the J end by 6 bases, with 13 bases between. Germline V gene lookup returns CDR1 MNHNS and CDR2 SASEGT. The CDR3 loop reads CASSGEGLSEQYF. The CDR3 nucleotides read TGTGCCAGCAGTGGGGAAGGACTGTCCGAGCAGTACTTC.

The J gene is TRBJ2-2, the V gene TRBV7-3; D uncertain. This CDR3 spans 14 amino acids. Trimming took 4 bases from V and 4 from J, leaving 10 bases between them. Per germline, CDR1 SGHTA and CDR2 FQGTGA. The CDR3 region is CASSSLYGTGELFF. CDR3 coding DNA: TGTGCCAGCAGCTCCCTTTACGGCACCGGGGAGCTGTTTTTT.

The chain links TRBV7-2 to TRBJ1-1; 10 bases agree with TRBD1. The J segment lost 5 bases and the V segment lost 4 bases, leaving 13 bases of the junction unmatched. Germline assignment: CDR1 SGHTA and CDR2 FQGNSA. The CDR3 consists of 17 residues. The CDR3 loop is CASSSPDRGRPSTEAFF. Written as DNA, the CDR3 is TGTGCCAGCAGCTCCCCTGACAGGGGGCGTCCTTCGACTGAAGCTTTCTTT.

This chain joins TRBV25-1 and TRBJ1-2, with TRBD1 as a possible D gene (5 bases). V lost 6 bases to trimming and J lost 4 bases, with 15 bases between them. There are 14 residues in the CDR3. Germline loops: CDR1 MGHDK, CDR2 SYGVNS. The CDR3: CASRGTAWGYGYTF. CDR3 bases: TGTGCCAGCAGGGGGACTGCGTGGGGCTATGGCTACACCTTC.

This rearrangement joins TRBV29-1 to TRBJ1-2; D might be TRBD1 (6 bases). Looked up from germline, CDR1 is SQVTM and CDR2 is ANQGSEA. Trimming cost V 7 bases and J 1 base, with 10 bases left between them. This CDR3 has 12 amino acids. The CDR3 region is CSAGEGNYGYTF. The CDR3 nucleotides are TGCAGCGCAGGGGAGGGTAACTATGGCTACACCTTC.

The chain recombines TRBV4-3 with TRBJ2-2, with D perhaps TRBD2 (7 bases). Trimming left V 3 bases short and J 0 bases short, with 11 bases between. The germline V gene encodes CDR1 LGHNA and CDR2 YSLEER. CDR3 length equals 16 residues. CDR3 sequence reads: CASSQSGGPNTGELFF. The CDR3 coding sequence is TGCGCCAGCAGCCAGTCGGGGGGCCCGAACACCGGGGAGCTGTTTTTT.

In this sample, this clone turned up a few times. V gene TRBV30 combines with J gene TRBJ2-1; no clear D gene. This CDR3 region has 11 residues. The germline CDR1 and CDR2 sequences are GTSNPN and SVGIG (reference sequence). V dropped 2 bases and J dropped 3 bases, with 2 bases sitting between them. The CDR3 here is CAWSIYNEQFF. The CDR3 DNA sequence: TGTGCCTGGAGTATCTACAATGAGCAGTTCTTC. Filled out from reference TRBV30 and TRBJ2-1, the complete variable domain reads SQTIHQWPATLVQPVGSPLSLECTVEGTSNPNLYWYRQAAGRGLQLLFYSVGIGQISSEVPQNLSASRPQDRQFILSSKKLLLSDSGFYLCAWSIYNEQFFGPGTRLTVL.

The chain combines TRBV30 with TRBJ2-1; 8 bases line up with TRBD2. The CDR3 has 16 amino acids. V was clipped by 4 bases and J by 1 base; unmatched bases: 9. CDR1 is GTSNPN, CDR2 SVGIG, per germline (reference sequence). The CDR3 region has the DNA TGTGCCTGGATACCGGGGGGGGCAGGATCCTACAATGAGCAGTTCTTC. This codes for CAWIPGGAGSYNEQFF.

This clone was detected only once. The gene calls are TRBV29-1 and TRBJ2-2; the D is unclear. The CDR3 spans 10 residues. Germline lookup yields CDR1 SQVTM and CDR2 ANQGSEA. Trimming shortened V by 6 bases and J by 5 bases, and 4 bases separated the two germline ends. The CDR3, as DNA: TGCAGCGTAGGGACCGGGGAGCTGTTTTTT. It encodes CSVGTGELFF.

This sequence joins TRBV29-1 and TRBJ2-7, with D possibly matching TRBD2 (5 bases). The germline V gene has CDR1 SQVTM and CDR2 ANQGSEA. The V end lost 4 bases, the J end lost 0 bases, and 13 bases lay between the germline ends. The CDR3 covers 14 residues. The CDR3 here is CSVVGERSSYEQYF. CDR3 nucleotide sequence: TGCAGCGTTGTCGGGGAACGGTCCTCCTACGAGCAGTACTTC.

The chain is built from TRBV5-4 and TRBJ1-4; 8 bases fit TRBD1. Per germline, CDR1 SGHNT and CDR2 YYREEE (reference sequence). There are 18 residues in the CDR3. J lost 2 bases, V lost 0 bases, and 9 bases had no gene match. The CDR3 DNA is TGTGCCAGCAGCTTGGATGGGGGACAGGATCCTACTAATGAAAAACTGTTTTTT. Translating gives CASSLDGGQDPTNEKLFF.

V usage is TRBV5-6 and J usage is TRBJ2-7; D is unclear. Germline CDR1 reads SGHDT; CDR2 reads YYEEEE. The CDR3 is 16 amino acids. The V gene lost 0 bases and the J gene lost 2 bases, with 15 bases spanning the gap. CDR3 nucleotide sequence: TGTGCCAGCAGCTTGGCCTTTTCTACGTATACCTACGAGCAGTACTTC. Translated: CASSLAFSTYTYEQYF.

This clone was seen only a few times. This rearrangement joins TRBV5-4 to TRBJ1-5; tentatively, D is TRBD1 (6 bases). The CDR3 totals 16 residues. V lost 4 bases, J lost 1 base, and 15 bases lay in between. The germline V gene encodes CDR1 SGHNT and CDR2 YYREEE (reference sequence). The CDR3 coding sequence is TGTGCCAGCAGCGATTCAAGACAGGCGAGCAATCAGCCCCAGCATTTT. Translated, it gives CASSDSRQASNQPQHF.

The genes are TRBV2 and TRBJ1-1; D remains ambiguous. Per the germline V gene, CDR1 is SNHLY and CDR2 is FYNNEI. The CDR3 consists of 14 residues. V lost 4 bases, J lost 3 bases, and 12 bases lay in between. The CDR3 DNA follows: TGTGCCAGCAGTGTGGAGGGAAGGCACACTGAAGCTTTCTTT. This codes for CASSVEGRHTEAFF. Based on the CDR3 plus reference TRBV2 and TRBJ1-1, the full variable domain is EPEVTQTPSHQVTQMGQEVILRCVPISNHLYFYWYRQILGQKVEFLVSFYNNEISEKSEIFDDQFSVERPDGSNFTLKIRSTKLEDSAMYFCASSVEGRHTEAFFGQGTRLTVV.

This clone has a single count. The CDR3 DNA follows: TGCAGTGCTAGTTACACAGGGGAAGCTTTCTTT. Amino acid sequence: CSASYTGEAFF. The genes are TRBV20-1 and TRBJ1-1; TRBD1 might be the D (6 bases). The V and J ends lost 3 bases and 8 bases respectively, with 10 bases between them. Germline lookup yields CDR1 DFQATT and CDR2 SNEGSKA (reference sequence). The CDR3 length is 11 residues.

The V and J genes are TRBV30 and TRBJ1-1, with no clear D. V was clipped by 0 bases and J by 1 base, with 12 bases between them. The CDR3 has 15 amino acids. CDR1 and CDR2 from the germline V gene are GTSNPN and SVGIG (reference sequence). The CDR3, as DNA: TGTGCCTGGAGTGTCGCCAGGATGGGGAACACTGAAGCTTTCTTT. Its translation is CAWSVARMGNTEAFF.